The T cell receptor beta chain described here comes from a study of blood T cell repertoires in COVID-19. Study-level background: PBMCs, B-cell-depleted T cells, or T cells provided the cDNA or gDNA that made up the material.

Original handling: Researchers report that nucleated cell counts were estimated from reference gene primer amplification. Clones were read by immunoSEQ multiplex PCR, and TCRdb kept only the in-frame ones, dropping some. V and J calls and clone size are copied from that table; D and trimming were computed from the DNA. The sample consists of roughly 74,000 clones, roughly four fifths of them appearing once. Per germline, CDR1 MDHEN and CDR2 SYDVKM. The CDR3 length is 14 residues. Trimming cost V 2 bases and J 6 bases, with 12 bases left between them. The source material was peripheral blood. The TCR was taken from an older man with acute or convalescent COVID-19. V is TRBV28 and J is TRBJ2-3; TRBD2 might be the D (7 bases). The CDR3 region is CASSLAGAGDTQYF. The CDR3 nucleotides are TGTGCCAGCAGTTTAGCGGGGGCGGGGGATACGCAGTATTTT.